The following is a T cell receptor (beta chain) sequence with its context. What it recognizes is unknown. This sample was taken from a study of beta chain features in type 1 diabetes. Findings and caveats of the study: For type 1 diabetes patients, VDJ junctions showed fewer insertions and more deletions. Researchers cautioned that cDNA sequencing could over-represent cells with high TCR expression. Researchers caution that PCR might favor shorter templates, equally among patients and controls.

Every isolated RNA sample was fully reverse transcribed, so sequencing captured expressed TCRB transcripts. Assay used: immunoSEQ multiplex PCR; TCRdb lists only in-frame clones, some missing. The sample holds 850,000 to 900,000 clones, about a sixth seen once. The receptor was derived from a woman aged 18-29 years in good health. The sample consisted of naive CD4+ T cells from blood.

The chain's CDR3 is CASSLGGRGDTQYF. The CDR3 bases are TGTGCCAGCAGCTTGGGCGGGAGGGGAGATACGCAGTATTTT. The J gene is TRBJ2-3, the V gene TRBV7-9; 9 bases agree with TRBD2. The CDR3 loop spans 14 amino acids. V gave up 3 bases and J gave up 5 bases; unmatched junction bases: 3. CDR1 SEHNR and CDR2 FQNEAQ come from the germline V gene (reference sequence).